This T cell receptor beta chain originates from a study of molecular identifiers for immune sequencing clone quantification. Bulk libraries came from a prior protocol with listed TCR primers. TCRdb itself ran the PCR reads through MiXCR, one entry per CDR3 protein. Altogether hundreds of thousands of distinct CDR3 sequences are present, 25% being singletons, with the ten largest covering 0.6% to 0.9%. Study findings and constraints: Spiked Jurkat TCR RNA equivalent to one cell reportedly surfaced among over 850,000 naive cells.

A few counts support this clonotype. Its antigen is as yet unknown. For naive CD8 T cells, sorting used the CD8+CD4-CCR7+CD45RA+ phenotype. The CDR3 has 15 amino acids. Germline assignment: CDR1 MNHEY and CDR2 SMNVEV (reference sequence). Germline trimming cut 3 bases from V and 5 bases from J; bases unmatched to any gene: 4. The chain links TRBV27 to TRBJ2-5, with TRBD1 matching 12 bases. Material for sequencing was naive CD8+ T cells from blood, with Jurkat cell RNA spiked in. Documented subset: FACS-sorted CD8+CD4-CCR7+CD45RA+ naive T cells. This receptor was taken from a human donor in good health. Some libraries in this study had Jurkat cell RNA spiked in. The CDR3 is CASSFGTGGLETQYF. DNA of the CDR3: TGTGCCAGCAGTTTCGGGACAGGGGGCTTGGAGACCCAGTACTTC.